The subject of this entry is one T cell receptor beta chain. The record originates from a study of blood T cell repertoires in COVID-19. About the study: The samples span acute and convalescent COVID-19 from the United States, Italy and Spain.

In the original processing: Estimates of nucleated cell counts were drawn from the amplification of reference gene primers. TCRdb's copy holds only in-frame clones and misses some; the assay was immunoSEQ multiplex PCR. V and J calls and clone size come straight from that table; D and trimming were deduced from the DNA. The sample holds 200,000 to 300,000 clones, approximately 84% seen once. Germline CDR1 KGHSH, CDR2 LQKENI. With 2 bases clipped from V and 7 bases from J, the junction kept 6 bases outside the gene matches. The CDR3 is 15 amino acids. The TCR comes from a woman under 40 who had recovered from COVID-19. The sample consisted of peripheral blood. This chain connects TRBV18 to TRBJ1-2; 11 positions agree with TRBD1. CDR3 sequence reads: CASSPGADRGLGYTF. The CDR3 region has the DNA TGTGCCAGCTCACCAGGGGCGGACAGGGGGCTTGGCTACACCTTC.